This TCR beta chain emerged from a study of cytomegalovirus exposure and HLA in healthy donors. General observations from the study: In a later analysis, an Asian-associated ancestry cluster reportedly showed fewer N-insertions than the approximately 670-donor mean. There were some V segments, including TRBV6-2 and TRBV6-3, excluded as indistinguishable. A missense DCLRE1C variant was associated with V- and J-gene trimming of TCR beta chains in a later analysis, and an independent cohort replicated the association.

This CDR3 region has 14 residues. Per germline, CDR1 SGHNT and CDR2 YYREEE (reference sequence). J was trimmed by 7 bases and V by 4 bases; bases with no gene match: 4. As concerns this clone: As yet, its antigen is unknown.

Researchers ran the PCR with 60 Vbeta and 13 Jbeta primers. Sequencing used immunoSEQ multiplex PCR; TCRdb keeps in-frame clones, though not all of them. The sample records 170,000 or so clones, roughly 80% being singletons. The TCR originated in a man aged 18 to 30 in good health and CMV-seronegative. V usage is TRBV5-4 and J usage is TRBJ1-4, with 10 bases identical to TRBD1. The sequenced material came from PBMCs. The CDR3 loop reads CASSLGQGTEKLFF. The CDR3 DNA is TGTGCCAGCAGCCTGGGACAGGGGACTGAAAAACTGTTTTTT. The variable domain in full, completed from reference TRBV5-4 and TRBJ1-4, reads ETGVTQSPTHLIKTRGQQVTLRCSSQSGHNTVSWYQQALGQGPQFIFQYYREEENGRGNFPPRFSGLQFPNYSSELNVNALELDDSALYLCASSLGQGTEKLFFGSGTQLSVL.